This paragraph covers one T cell receptor beta chain sequence. Antigen specificity is unknown. The germline gives CDR1 SGHAT, CDR2 FQNNGV. This CDR3 is built from 13 residues. The V gene lost 1 base and the J gene lost 6 bases, with 9 bases spanning the gap. Sequencing used immunoSEQ multiplex PCR; TCRdb keeps in-frame clones, though not all of them. The sample includes 100,000 to 140,000 clones, 85% to 95% of them seen just once. The sample belongs to a study of T cell responses to AZD1222 COVID-19 vaccine. Whole-study results and caveats: Researchers took repertoire samples only after the peak T cell response had come. The donor cohort was predominantly white British with a female majority, and clonal diversity may have been underestimated. Baseline serostatus was positive in only six AZD1222 recipients. Vaccine-associated CD4 TCRs spanned spike, dominant at 160-218 and 743-854.

The TCR sequence derives from an adult who received the AZD1222 COVID-19 vaccine. The source was peripheral blood, collected 28 days after the second AZD1222 dose. V is TRBV11-2 and J is TRBJ1-2; weak D call: TRBD1 (5 bases). The CDR3 DNA is TGTGCCAGCAGCTTAGGACAGATGAATGGCTACACCTTC. Translating gives CASSLGQMNGYTF.